This T cell receptor beta chain is from a study of blood T cell repertoires in COVID-19. Background on the study: Samples of COVID-19 (acute and convalescent) were obtained from the United States, Italy and Spain.

CDR3 length: 15 amino acids. J gave up 1 base and V 6 bases, and 5 bases lay outside the gene matches. CDR1 and CDR2 (germline): MNHEY, SVGAGI. Sequencing was performed with immunoSEQ multiplex PCR; in TCRdb, only in-frame clones are kept and a portion is missing. There are about 160,000 clones in the sample; roughly 80% occur only once, and roughly 19% lies in the top ten. The receptor's source is a woman aged 80 or over with acute or convalescent COVID-19. V is TRBV6-5 and J is TRBJ1-1, with 10 nucleotides matching TRBD1. Specimen: peripheral blood. The CDR3 DNA reads TGTGCCAGCAGGGAGGGGGACAGGGGGAACACTGAAGCTTTCTTT. The encoded protein is CASREGDRGNTEAFF.